This TCR beta chain was sequenced during a study of T cells after yellow fever vaccination. Study-wide context: It was SMART-Seq v4 Ultra Low Input that prepared the fractions with low cell numbers. The study's findings and limits: Most clones from primary vaccination resurfaced after the booster (approximately 95% CD4, 88% CD8).

The V segment lost 1 base and the J segment 4 bases; nucleotides outside the gene matches: 8. Germline CDR1 SGHAT, CDR2 FQNNGV. The CDR3 sequence is 16 residues long. TCRdb re-called the 5' RACE reads through MiXCR, storing one row per CDR3 protein. The table shows 510,000 or so distinct CDR3 sequences, with about 19% occurring only once. As concerns this clonotype: No antigen is known for it.

The sample consisted of PBMCs, taken 15 days after the yellow fever booster vaccination. The source is a man under 40 who received the YFV17D yellow fever vaccine. The rearrangement joins TRBV11-2 to TRBJ2-3; 7 bases align to TRBD2. The CDR3 spells CASSLVGGSNADTQYF. CDR3 sequence (DNA): TGTGCCAGCAGCTTAGTCGGCGGGAGTAACGCAGATACGCAGTATTTT.